These T cell receptor beta chains were read from a single sample in a study of cytomegalovirus exposure and HLA in healthy donors. Here immunoSEQ multiplex PCR was the method, and the copy in TCRdb shows in-frame clones only, minus some. The sample has about 280,000 clones, 70% to 90% seen once. Sequencing was done on a sample of PBMCs. The receptor source for this set is a woman younger than 35 in good health and CMV-seronegative. CDR3s include the opening cysteine and the closing phenylalanine or tryptophan.

J gene: TRBJ2-1; V gene: TRBV6-6; CDR3 protein: CASSRTSGRPFF
J gene: TRBJ2-2; V gene: TRBV6-1; CDR3 protein: CASIRELAGTGELFF
J gene: TRBJ2-7; V gene: TRBV5-1; CDR3 protein: CASTNMAGGLGNEQYF
J gene: TRBJ2-7; V gene: TRBV25-1; CDR3 protein: CASSDGTGNYEQYF
J gene: TRBJ2-1; V gene: TRBV2; CDR3 protein: CASSQLAGVSHEQFF
J gene: TRBJ1-1; V gene: TRBV2; CDR3 protein: CASRLQENTEAFF
J gene: TRBJ2-2; V gene: TRBV6-1; CDR3 protein: CASSGLAANTGELFF
J gene: TRBJ2-7; V gene: TRBV5-4; CDR3 protein: CASSLDTGAYEQYF
J gene: TRBJ1-5; V gene: TRBV19; CDR3 protein: CASRHQPQHF
J gene: TRBJ1-5; V gene: TRBV19; CDR3 protein: CASSIPQGLNQPQHF
J gene: TRBJ2-3; V gene: TRBV6-5; CDR3 protein: CASSYQREGGDTQYF
J gene: TRBJ2-1; V gene: TRBV9; CDR3 protein: CASSVEAGVGEQFF
J gene: TRBJ2-3; V gene: TRBV4-1; CDR3 protein: CASSHLTSGSQYF
J gene: TRBJ1-5; V gene: TRBV19; CDR3 protein: CASSMGGLDQPQHF
J gene: TRBJ1-1; V gene: TRBV27; CDR3 protein: CASSLHTGTAKAEAFF
J gene: TRBJ1-3; V gene: TRBV27; CDR3 protein: CASSGPNPRGRSGNTIYF
J gene: TRBJ1-5; V gene: TRBV6-1; CDR3 protein: CASSEPGQGENQPQHF
J gene: TRBJ2-5; V gene: TRBV7-2; CDR3 protein: CASSRSSGVGETQYF
J gene: TRBJ2-7; V gene: TRBV6-6; CDR3 protein: CASSYTNYEQYF